This T cell receptor beta chain was observed in a study of T cell responses to AZD1222 COVID-19 vaccine. Overall study findings and caveats: Sampling that yielded the repertoires occurred only after the peak T cell response. The CD4 TCRs associated with vaccination extended across spike and predominated at 160-218 and 743-854. Most donors were white British, females outnumbered males, and clonal diversity was possibly underestimated. When two AZD1222 doses had been given, Spike-specific TCR breadth and depth rose.

V was shortened by 5 bases and J by 0 bases, with 15 bases between the two germline ends. Germline CDR1 and CDR2: SEHNR and FQNEAQ (reference sequence). The CDR3 spans 16 residues. In the case of this clone: The antigen is not known.

Method: immunoSEQ multiplex PCR; TCRdb's copy keeps in-frame clones and lacks some. The sample contains about 130,000 clones, 90% to 95% of which appear only once. J is TRBJ2-3 and V is TRBV7-9; weak D call: TRBD2 (7 bases). The sequencing here drew on peripheral blood, taken on day 0 of AZD1222 vaccination. The clonotype was recovered from an adult in good health. CDR3 amino acids: CASSLFGGRSTDTQYF. CDR3 bases: TGTGCCAGCAGCCTCTTCGGGGGGCGAAGCACAGATACGCAGTATTTT.